The T cell receptor (beta chain) described here comes from a study of early T cells in non-severe SARS-CoV-2 infection. Study-wide results and caveats: VDJdb matching, biased toward anti-spike CD8 responses, missed private and CD4 specificities.

Details on this clonotype: Its antigen is unknown.

Researchers attached unique molecular identifiers to individual cDNA molecules. In TCRdb, the 5' RACE reads were re-called with MiXCR into one record per CDR3 protein. Among 70,000 or so distinct CDR3 sequences, 9.5% to 15% were seen once, and the ten largest hold over 1.5%. The TCR sequence derives from an adult who was a healthcare worker with PCR-confirmed SARS-CoV-2 infection or an uninfected control (not recorded which). Sequencing was done on a sample of whole blood.

The CDR3 nucleotides read TGTGCCAGCAGTTTATCTAGAGCCGAGCAGTACTTC. Amino acids: CASSLSRAEQYF. The rearrangement joins TRBV12-3 or TRBV12-4 to TRBJ2-7, with D unresolved. CDR3 length equals 12 residues. Trimming left V 2 bases short and J 6 bases short, with 8 bases between.